The rows below give T cell receptor beta chains drawn from one sample of a study of blood T cell repertoires in COVID-19. Assay: immunoSEQ multiplex PCR; the TCRdb copy retains only in-frame clones and omits some. Of over 95,000 clones in the sample, more than 80% were seen once. Sequencing used peripheral blood. The receptors shown here come from a human donor in a cohort sampled during active COVID-19. The CDR3 runs from the conserved cysteine through the conserved F or W. D genes are given only for firm matches. For some rows the clone size is stated as once, few or many, or as a class when expanded; others skip it.

V gene	J gene	D gene	clone size	CDR3 protein	CDR3 DNA
TRBV5-6	TRBJ1-2	-	-	CASSISGGYTF	TGTGCCAGCAGCATTTCGGGTGGCTACACCTTC
TRBV6-5	TRBJ2-7	TRBD1	-	CASSLLTGRHEQYF	TGTGCCAGCAGCCTCCTGACAGGGCGGCACGAGCAGTACTTC
TRBV6-5	TRBJ2-7	TRBD1	-	CASNSPTGRYEQYF	TGTGCCAGCAACTCGCCGACAGGGAGATACGAGCAGTACTTC
TRBV24-1	TRBJ2-5	TRBD1	-	CATSDGQVGQETQYF	TGTGCCACCAGTGATGGACAGGTTGGGCAAGAGACCCAGTACTTC
TRBV27	TRBJ2-7	-	few	CASSLRQGRSYEQYF	TGTGCCAGCAGTTTGCGGCAGGGCCGATCCTACGAGCAGTACTTC
TRBV4-1	TRBJ1-4	-	few	CASSQLHREKLFF	TGCGCCAGCAGCCAACTTCACAGAGAAAAACTGTTTTTT
TRBV9	TRBJ2-7	TRBD1	-	CASSPVTGGYEQYF	TGTGCCAGCAGCCCGGTGACAGGGGGCTACGAGCAGTACTTC
TRBV3-1/TRBV3-2	TRBJ2-7	TRBD1	-	CASSQDPGTGKYEQYF	TGTGCCAGCAGCCAAGATCCCGGGACAGGGAAGTACGAGCAGTACTTC
TRBV10-1	TRBJ1-5	-	few	CASSESQYNQPQHF	TGCGCCAGCAGTGAGTCACAGTACAATCAGCCCCAGCATTTT
TRBV5-1	TRBJ2-7	-	-	CASTSGTYEQYF	TGCGCCAGCACCTCAGGGACCTACGAGCAGTACTTC
TRBV5-1	TRBJ1-4	TRBD1	-	CASSLAGTGGIRKLFF	TGCGCCAGCAGCTTGGCAGGGACAGGAGGTATACGGAAACTGTTTTTT
TRBV7-9	TRBJ2-1	TRBD2	-	CASSLDGGRAGNEQFF	TGTGCCAGCAGCTTAGACGGCGGGAGGGCCGGTAATGAGCAGTTCTTC
TRBV19	TRBJ2-7	TRBD2	-	CASSPGRGSEQYF	TGTGCCAGTAGTCCGGGGAGGGGCTCCGAGCAGTACTTC
TRBV6-6	TRBJ2-2	-	-	CASSYGETRELFF	TGTGCCAGCAGTTACGGGGAGACCCGGGAGCTGTTTTTT
TRBV6-5	TRBJ1-1	-	-	CASSPDRDTEAFF	TGTGCCAGCAGCCCCGACAGAGACACTGAAGCTTTCTTT
TRBV30	TRBJ2-7	TRBD1	-	CAWTGTGSSYGSYEQYF	TGTGCCTGGACCGGGACAGGTTCTTCCTACGGCTCCTACGAGCAGTACTTC
TRBV4-1	TRBJ2-3	TRBD2	-	CASSQEASGRAGTDTQYF	TGCGCCAGCAGCCAAGAAGCTAGCGGGAGGGCGGGCACAGATACGCAGTATTTT
TRBV27	TRBJ2-7	TRBD1	-	CASSRSGGTGGYEQYF	TGTGCCAGCAGCCGAAGTGGTGGGACAGGGGGGTACGAGCAGTACTTC
TRBV3-1/TRBV3-2	TRBJ1-6	TRBD1	few	CASSQASGQANSPLHF	TGTGCCAGCAGCCAAGCCTCCGGACAGGCGAATTCACCCCTCCACTTT
TRBV11-3	TRBJ1-1	-	-	CASSLAVNTEAFF	TGTGCCAGCAGCTTGGCAGTGAACACTGAAGCTTTCTTT
TRBV5-1	TRBJ2-7	TRBD2	-	CASSLGLAGEHEQYF	TGCGCCAGCAGCTTGGGACTAGCGGGAGAACACGAGCAGTACTTC
TRBV28	TRBJ2-7	TRBD1	-	CASSTDRDSSSYEQYF	TGTGCCAGCAGTACCGACCGGGACAGCAGCTCCTACGAGCAGTACTTC
TRBV6-5	TRBJ1-6	-	-	CASSYARNSPLHF	TGTGCCAGCAGTTACGCCAGGAATTCACCCCTCCACTTT
TRBV9	TRBJ1-1	-	many	CASSAQKAGGGTEAFF	TGTGCCAGCAGCGCCCAGAAGGCCGGCGGGGGGACTGAAGCTTTCTTT
TRBV7-8	TRBJ2-7	TRBD2	once	CASSQGLAGGREQYF	TGTGCCAGCAGCCAGGGACTAGCGGGGGGGCGCGAGCAGTACTTC
TRBV6-6	TRBJ2-7	-	-	CASNGDTNFYEQYF	TGTGCCAGCAACGGGGACACCAACTTCTACGAGCAGTACTTC
TRBV5-1	TRBJ2-7	-	-	CAGRRDPSSYEQYF	TGCGCCGGCAGGCGGGACCCAAGCTCCTACGAGCAGTACTTC
TRBV4-1	TRBJ1-4	-	few	CASSRSYEKLFF	TGCGCCAGCAGCCGAAGCTATGAAAAACTGTTTTTT
TRBV27	TRBJ1-2	TRBD1	-	CASTGTGFAGYTF	TGTGCCAGCACCGGGACAGGGTTCGCTGGCTACACCTTC
TRBV6-2/TRBV6-3	TRBJ2-2	-	-	CASSYRGTGELFF	TGTGCCAGCAGTTACCGGGGCACCGGGGAGCTGTTTTTT
TRBV19	TRBJ2-3	TRBD1	-	CASSIPGTGADTQYF	TGTGCCAGTAGTATACCGGGGACAGGAGCAGATACGCAGTATTTT
TRBV28	TRBJ2-1	TRBD1	-	CASTEPQGAYNEQFF	TGTGCCAGCACTGAACCTCAGGGGGCCTACAATGAGCAGTTCTTC
TRBV18	TRBJ2-3	TRBD1	-	CASSEGAGTYTQYF	TGTGCCAGCTCAGAGGGGGCAGGGACATATACGCAGTATTTT
TRBV28	TRBJ2-2	TRBD2	-	CASISAGAGTGELFF	TGTGCCAGCATTTCAGCGGGGGCGGGCACCGGGGAGCTGTTTTTT
TRBV7-3	TRBJ2-3	-	-	CASSLSGDTQYF	TGTGCCAGCAGCTTAAGCGGGGATACGCAGTATTTT
TRBV18	TRBJ1-5	TRBD1	-	CASSPTGDSNQPQHF	TGTGCCAGCTCCCCGACAGGGGATAGCAATCAGCCCCAGCATTTT
TRBV5-5	TRBJ2-5	-	-	CASSLYSGLETQYF	TGTGCCAGCAGCTTGTATTCGGGGTTAGAGACCCAGTACTTC
TRBV28	TRBJ1-2	-	-	CARLGGGGTRGTGYTF	TGTGCCCGCCTCGGGGGCGGGGGCACAAGGGGTACTGGCTACACCTTC
TRBV28	TRBJ1-1	-	-	CASSRGDRGMNTEAFF	TGTGCCAGCAGTAGAGGGGATCGGGGGATGAACACTGAAGCTTTCTTT
TRBV5-4	TRBJ2-7	TRBD1	-	CASSQGQGREQYF	TGTGCCAGCAGCCAAGGACAGGGGAGGGAGCAGTACTTC
TRBV6-2/TRBV6-3	TRBJ1-1	-	few	CASSFGGTNTEAFF	TGTGCCAGCAGTTTTGGGGGCACAAACACTGAAGCTTTCTTT
TRBV4-1	TRBJ1-2	-	-	CASSPTENYGYTF	TGCGCCAGCAGCCCAACGGAGAACTATGGCTACACCTTC
TRBV6-5	TRBJ1-1	-	-	CASSYLSGTEAFF	TGTGCCAGCAGTTACTTGTCGGGCACTGAAGCTTTCTTT
TRBV20-1	TRBJ2-7	-	-	CSARDLREQYF	TGCAGTGCTAGAGATTTACGGGAGCAGTACTTC
TRBV29-1	TRBJ1-1	-	-	CSVEDPKRAGRPVAFF	TGCAGCGTTGAAGACCCCAAGCGGGCAGGTCGACCGGTGGCTTTCTTT
TRBV3-1/TRBV3-2	TRBJ2-3	TRBD1	once	CASSATGGTDTQYF	TGTGCCAGCAGCGCGACAGGGGGGACAGATACGCAGTATTTT
TRBV6-5	TRBJ2-1	-	few	CASSYIAQDEQFF	TGTGCCAGCAGTTATATAGCGCAGGATGAGCAGTTCTTC
TRBV4-3	TRBJ2-2	TRBD2	-	CASSQAASGGGGELFF	TGCGCCAGCAGCCAAGCCGCTAGCGGGGGTGGCGGGGAGCTGTTTTTT
TRBV5-1	TRBJ2-3	TRBD1	-	CASSLGGQGRDTQYF	TGCGCCAGCAGCCTGGGGGGACAGGGACGAGATACGCAGTATTTT